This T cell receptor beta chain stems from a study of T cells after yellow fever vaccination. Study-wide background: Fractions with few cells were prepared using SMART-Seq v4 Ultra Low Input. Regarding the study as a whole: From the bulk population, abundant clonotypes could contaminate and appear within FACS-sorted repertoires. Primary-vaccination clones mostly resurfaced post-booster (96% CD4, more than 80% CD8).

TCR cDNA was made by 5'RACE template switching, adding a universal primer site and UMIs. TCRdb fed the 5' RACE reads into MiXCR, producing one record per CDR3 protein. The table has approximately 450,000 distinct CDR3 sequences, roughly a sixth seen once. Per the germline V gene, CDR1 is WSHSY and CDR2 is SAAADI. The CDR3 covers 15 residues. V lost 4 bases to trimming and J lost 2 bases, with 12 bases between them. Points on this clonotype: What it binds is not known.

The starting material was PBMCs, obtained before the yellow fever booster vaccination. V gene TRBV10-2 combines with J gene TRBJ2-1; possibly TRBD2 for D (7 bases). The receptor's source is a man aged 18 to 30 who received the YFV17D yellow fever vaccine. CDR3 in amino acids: CASSVGGRPYNEQFF. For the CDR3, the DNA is TGCGCCAGCAGTGTGGGGGGGCGACCCTACAATGAGCAGTTCTTC.